The 5 T cell receptor beta chains given below trace back to one sample, sequenced in a study of T cell responses to AZD1222 COVID-19 vaccine (dated by TCRdb to the early 2020s). Receptor libraries were prepared by the immunoSEQ multiplex PCR assay. The clones in this table, taken by TCRdb from immuneACCESS, are in-frame only. Not every clone is retained; where verified, under half of the shortfall comes from an unresolved V gene, and the cause of the rest is unknown. The sample records over 85,000 clones, 85% to 90% of which are singletons. Approximately 15% of the sample is taken by the ten largest. The time point label, as the study defines it: about 28 days (+/-7) after the second vaccine dose. The sample here was peripheral blood, taken 28 days after the second AZD1222 dose. The receptors here all came from an adult who received the AZD1222 COVID-19 vaccine.

This clone was observed once. This chain uses TRBV19 with TRBJ1-6; D call uncertain. The CDR3 is 15 residues long. The germline gives CDR1 LNHDA, CDR2 SQIVND (reference sequence). Trimming took off 6 bases at V and 0 bases at J, with 9 bases between the two ends. The CDR3 DNA is TGTGCCAGTAGGGGGATGAGCTCCTATAATTCACCCCTCCACTTT. This gives the protein CASRGMSSYNSPLHF.

The chain recombines TRBV27 with TRBJ1-2; 7 bases map to TRBD1. Losses at the gene ends were 3 bases for V and 0 bases for J; bases not matched to a gene: 4. The germline gives CDR1 MNHEY, CDR2 SMNVEV (reference sequence). The CDR3 runs to 15 residues. Written as DNA, the CDR3 is TGTGCCAGCAGTTTCGGGACAGAACCTAACTATGGCTACACCTTC. It is translated as CASSFGTEPNYGYTF.

The V gene is TRBV30, the J gene TRBJ1-1; D ambiguous. The CDR3 has 13 residues. V was clipped by 0 bases and J by 5 bases, with 10 bases between them. Germline CDR1 and CDR2: GTSNPN and SVGIG (reference sequence). The CDR3 loop is CAWSVQSATEAFF. In DNA form, the CDR3 reads TGTGCCTGGAGTGTACAGTCAGCAACTGAAGCTTTCTTT.

Written as DNA, the CDR3 is TGCGCCAGCGCGAGGTCAGACCCTAACTATGGCTACACCTTC. Its protein product is CASARSDPNYGYTF. The chain couples TRBV5-1 to TRBJ1-2; D remains ambiguous. Germline V gene data show CDR1 as SGHRS and CDR2 as YFSETQ. This CDR3 region has 14 residues. With 7 bases removed from V and 0 bases from J, the gap between germline ends came to 13 bases.

This chain joins TRBV10-2 and TRBJ2-7; D unclear. CDR3 size: 13 residues. CDR1 is WSHSY and CDR2 is SAAADI in the germline V gene. The V end was cut by 8 bases, the J end by 3 bases, with 14 bases between. CDR3: CASSRMGSYEQYF. The CDR3 bases are TGCGCCAGCTCCCGCATGGGCAGCTACGAGCAGTACTTC.